The rows below give T cell receptor beta chains drawn from one sample of a study of blood T cell repertoires in COVID-19. The method was immunoSEQ multiplex PCR; TCRdb's version includes in-frame clones alone and lacks a portion of them. The sample carries approximately 79,000 clones, 65% to 85% recorded once. Sample: peripheral blood. The receptors here all came from a man in his fifties with COVID-19, enrolled during active disease. Both conserved end residues are part of each CDR3. The order of the fields is D gene, V gene, CDR3 protein. A D gene is named only where the DNA matches it firmly.

D: .
V: TRBV6-1
CDR3: CASSESVNGEQYF

D: TRBD1
V: TRBV15
CDR3: CATSREYGTGREQYF

D: TRBD1
V: TRBV10-2
CDR3: CASSEGGQGGSNEQFF

D: .
V: TRBV24-1
CDR3: CATSDPGQGTFRYNEQFF

D: .
V: TRBV7-2
CDR3: CASSLRRGGGQPQHF

D: TRBD1
V: TRBV28
CDR3: CASSSPGQGSRYGYTF

D: .
V: TRBV28
CDR3: CASSLSGGTNQPQHF

D: TRBD2
V: TRBV6-5
CDR3: CASIRLAGGVETQYF

D: .
V: TRBV18
CDR3: CASSPREYAYEQYF

D: .
V: TRBV7-3
CDR3: CASSLSSADTATDGEQFF

D: .
V: TRBV5-6
CDR3: CATYPHSGNTIYF

D: .
V: TRBV2
CDR3: CASGEYEQYF

D: TRBD1
V: TRBV20-1
CDR3: CSASYWTGALSYEQYF

D: TRBD2
V: TRBV10-3
CDR3: CAVLGAGGTQYF

D: .
V: TRBV9
CDR3: CASSVLGSSAGELFF

D: .
V: TRBV14
CDR3: CASSPGLTNEQFF

D: TRBD2
V: TRBV25-1
CDR3: CASSSLSGRIYEQYF